Described below is a single T cell receptor (beta chain) sequence and its context. The sample is drawn from a study of technical replicates of blood from several donors. The repertoire was sequenced with immunoSEQ multiplex PCR; TCRdb's copy has only in-frame clones and lacks some. Of 53,000 or so clones in the sample, about 82% are singletons; the top ten hold over 5.5%. There are 15 residues in the CDR3. After removal of 7 bases from V and 5 bases from J, the junction contained 8 bases not matched to a gene. The germline gives CDR1 LNHNV, CDR2 YYDKDF (reference sequence). Material for sequencing was PBMCs. This TCR was sampled from a human donor in good health. Some clones in this sample may be carry-over from other donors' samples. The chain combines TRBV15 with TRBJ2-5; 12 bases are shared with TRBD2. The CDR3, as DNA: TGTGCCACCACGGAGACTAGCGGGAGATTGGAGACCCAGTACTTC. It translates to CATTETSGRLETQYF.